This T cell receptor beta chain was sequenced during a study of CD8 T cells in ankylosing spondylitis. Whole-study findings and limits: Peripheral blood held disease-linked clones only at relatively low frequency, and these were CD8+. Ankylosing spondylitis blood appeared to carry a characteristic TCR beta motif of fewer than 10 highly homologous variants.

CDR3 length equals 12 residues. Trimming stripped 3 bases from V and 3 bases from J, with 8 bases between. The germline V gene encodes CDR1 DFQATT and CDR2 SNEGSKA (reference sequence). Library preparation for TCR beta used quantitative 5'-RACE with molecular barcodes. TCRdb processed the 5' RACE reads anew with MiXCR; each CDR3 protein has one entry. The sample has 500,000 to 550,000 distinct CDR3 sequences, about 13% seen once. In regard to this clonotype: Its target is not known.

V usage is TRBV20-1 and J usage is TRBJ2-5, with a weak D call TRBD2 (5 bases). What was sequenced was blood, either unsorted or a sorted T cell fraction (not recorded which). The clonotype originates from a male donor with ankylosing spondylitis. The CDR3 sequence is CSASRGEETQYF. The CDR3 nucleotides are TGCAGTGCTAGCCGGGGTGAAGAGACCCAGTACTTC.